This T cell receptor beta chain stems from a study of blood T cell repertoires in COVID-19. Study details: Material from acute and convalescent COVID-19 was sourced from the United States, Italy and Spain. Sources were T cells, B-cell-depleted T cells, or PBMCs; the material itself was cDNA or gDNA.

Methods used by the authors: For nucleated cells, counts were estimated from reference gene primer amplification. Profiling relied on immunoSEQ multiplex PCR, and the TCRdb table lists in-frame clones only, not all of them. V and J calls and clone size are as listed in that table; D and trimming were resolved from the DNA. Here the sample spans 110,000 to 150,000 clones, over 75% being singletons. V was pared by 2 bases and J by 0 bases, with 6 bases between. This CDR3 has 14 residues. The germline V gene encodes CDR1 SEHNR and CDR2 FQNEAQ (reference sequence). The sequence was collected from a man between 70 and 80 years old with acute or convalescent COVID-19. This chain joins TRBV7-9 and TRBJ2-3; possibly TRBD1 for D (5 bases). The sequencing input was peripheral blood. The CDR3 coding sequence is TGTGCCAGCAGCTTAACAGGTAGCACAGATACGCAGTATTTT. This translates into CASSLTGSTDTQYF. Full variable domain (rest looked up from reference TRBV7-9 and TRBJ2-3): DTGVSQNPRHKITKRGQNVTFRCDPISEHNRLYWYRQTLGQGPEFLTYFQNEAQLEKSRLLSDRFSAERPKGSFSTLEIQRTEQGDSAMYLCASSLTGSTDTQYFGPGTRLTVL.